This T cell receptor beta chain comes out of a study of shared clonotypes between healthy human individuals (dated by TCRdb to between 2020 and 2021). Notes on the research overall: A couple of women and a few men aged 18 to 49 years were included in the cohort. The study deeply sequenced blood TCR repertoires of several healthy adults to estimate repertoire size and the extent of clonotype sharing between individuals. To increase sequencing depth and limit assay-specific biases, different laboratories used diverse techniques to prepare libraries and sequence TCR repertoires. Leukapheresis yielded between about 0.94 and 9.5 billion PBMCs per donor. Beyond this particular receptor, the publication reports: Sampling was restricted to blood, and TCR repertoires in tissues likely differ from the TCR repertoires found in blood. Because the study included only a small number of donors, the genetic and exposure-history diversity represented was limited. Pairwise subsampling indicated that sequencing depth was expected to affect the degree of clonotype sharing among donors.

Using the deep immunoSEQ assay, multiplex PCR amplified TCR CDR3 regions from genomic DNA. Extracted genomic DNA from each cell subset was distributed evenly across all wells of several immunoSEQ 96-well plates, and each plate was treated as a replicate. For unsorted PBMC, each replicate PCR was loaded with approximately 300 ng genomic DNA, equivalent to about 30,000 T cell genomes. Genomic DNA from unsorted PBMC was sequenced over ten immunoSEQ deep assay plates. Purified libraries were measured with a Qubit 3.0 fluorometer, size-checked on a Bioanalyzer 2100, and measured again with the KAPA Library Quantification kit. Every immunoSEQ 96-well plate was sequenced on a dedicated single-read 150-cycle Illumina NextSeq 550 flow cell. Regarding the original processing steps: Because the immunoSEQ output included only junctional sequences and no quality scores, the filtering could not be the same as the filtering used for full-length reads. To assign V/J genes and CDR3, sequences were annotated against IMGT germline references using PyIR, a Python wrapper for IgBLAST v1.9. Any read was removed if the V/J assignment was weak (E-value above 1e-6), the CDR3 was missing, or the read contained stop codons, out-of-frame junctions, or ambiguous translated residues. V3J clonotypes were defined as sequences sharing the same inferred V gene, J gene, and CDR3 amino acid sequence. Percentage overlap between repertoires was calculated by dividing the number of shared unique clonotypes by the size of the smaller repertoire. Richness of each repertoire was evaluated using RTK rarefaction, the Chao1 estimator, and Recon v2.1 estimates of unobserved clonotypes. TCRdb holds this immuneACCESS table with in-frame rearrangements only. Some clones are missing; in checked studies, unresolved V genes explain under half, and the rest has no known cause. V and J calls and clone size follow that table, whereas D and trimming were derived from the DNA. Within this sample are 450,000 to 600,000 clones, with around 79% of them counted one time only. The ten largest clones capture about 12% of the sample.

The donors were healthy, HIV-negative adults who had no recently reported acute infections or vaccinations. Every donor was a Caucasian adult residing in Nashville, Tennessee, USA. For unsorted samples, about 90 million PBMCs were counted and genomic DNA was extracted with the QIAamp DNA Blood Mini kit. After blood collection by leukapheresis, PBMCs were isolated using Ficoll-Histopaque density gradient centrifugation and then cryopreserved in the vapor phase of liquid nitrogen. Trimming takes 0 bases from V and 4 bases from J, and the germline ends sit 10 bases apart. The CDR3 measures 15 amino acids from cysteine to phenylalanine. The entry retains the CDR3 DNA only, 45 bases that are in frame from base 1. The germline V gene (reference sequence) sets CDR1 to LNHNV and CDR2 to YYDKDF. As to this clone: Its cognate antigen has yet to be identified. No much larger clone exists at a distance of one base, and base qualities are not known.

This TCR was recovered from a woman between 40 and 55 years old in good health. Some clones in this sample may be carry-over from other donors' samples. The chain couples TRBV15 to TRBJ2-1, with the D gene call left open. The specimen was PBMCs. The CDR3 has the sequence CATSRDPGQYNEQFF. The DNA reads TGTGCCACCAGCAGAGATCCGGGCCAATACAATGAGCAGTTCTTC.